A selection of T cell receptor beta chains follows, all from one sample in a study of cytomegalovirus exposure and HLA in healthy donors. Assay: immunoSEQ multiplex PCR; the TCRdb copy retains only in-frame clones and omits some. This table holds 200,000 to 250,000 clones. Sequencing was carried out using PBMCs. These receptors originate from a woman in her 30s in good health and CMV-seropositive. Both conserved end residues are part of each CDR3. A D gene is named only where the DNA matches it firmly. Expanded clones get a size class; other rows say once, few or many, or leave the size out.

>TRBV7-6|-|-|TRBJ1-1
CASSPMGPPGTEAFF
TGTGCCAGCAGCCCTATGGGTCCCCCGGGGACTGAAGCTTTCTTT
>TRBV18|-|-|TRBJ2-3
CASSRGTGEDTQYF
TGTGCCAGCTCACGAGGGACTGGGGAAGATACGCAGTATTTT
>TRBV9|-|-|TRBJ1-3
CASSFAGGNTIYF
TGTGCCAGCAGCTTCGCGGGGGGCAACACCATATATTTT
>TRBV14|-|-|TRBJ1-2
CASSQDRRGGYTF
TGTGCCAGCAGCCAAGATCGTAGGGGCGGCTACACCTTC
>TRBV10-3|TRBD1|-|TRBJ1-1
CATRQGSNEAFF
TGTGCCACCAGACAGGGGTCTAATGAAGCTTTCTTT
>TRBV7-9|TRBD1|-|TRBJ2-7
CASSPAQGAAYEQYF
TGTGCCAGCAGCCCAGCCCAGGGGGCCGCCTACGAGCAGTACTTC
>TRBV18|TRBD1|-|TRBJ2-1
CASSPRTGAPYNEQFF
TGTGCCAGCTCACCAAGGACAGGGGCCCCCTACAATGAGCAGTTCTTC
>TRBV7-2|-|-|TRBJ2-2
CASSIGQITGELFF
TGTGCCAGCAGCATTGGACAGATCACCGGGGAGCTGTTTTTT
>TRBV5-4|-|-|TRBJ2-6
CASSLVSPGANVLTF
TGTGCCAGCAGCTTGGTTTCTCCGGGGGCCAACGTCCTGACTTTC
>TRBV7-9|TRBD1|-|TRBJ1-6
CASSTRDSLTLHF
TGTGCCAGCAGCACCAGGGACAGCCTGACCCTCCACTTT
>TRBV27|-|-|TRBJ2-7
CASSLSAGILSYEQYF
TGTGCCAGCAGTTTATCGGCGGGCATACTTTCCTACGAGCAGTACTTC
>TRBV18|-|-|TRBJ1-1
CASSIEGEALNTEAFF
TGTGCCAGCTCTATCGAGGGGGAAGCTCTGAACACTGAAGCTTTCTTT
>TRBV5-1|-|-|TRBJ1-1
CATRITGSGTEAFF
TGCGCCACCAGAATTACAGGGTCGGGCACTGAAGCTTTCTTT
>TRBV2|TRBD2|medium-sized|TRBJ2-2
CASTQTSGRPNTGELFF
TGTGCCAGCACCCAGACTAGCGGGAGGCCGAACACCGGGGAGCTGTTTTTT
>TRBV2|-|-|TRBJ2-1
CAPKGQGWGEQFF
TGTGCCCCCAAGGGCCAGGGCTGGGGTGAGCAGTTCTTC
>TRBV29-1|-|-|TRBJ2-7
CSVGTRGNEQYF
TGCAGCGTTGGAACCAGGGGTAACGAGCAGTACTTC
>TRBV7-9|-|-|TRBJ1-1
CASKRDRNTEAFF
TGTGCCAGCAAGCGAGACAGGAACACTGAAGCTTTCTTT
>TRBV6-5|-|-|TRBJ1-5
CASSYGGQPQHF
TGTGCCAGCAGTTATGGAGGGCAGCCCCAGCATTTT
>TRBV18|-|-|TRBJ2-1
CASSKSTAYNEQFF
TGTGCCAGCTCAAAGAGCACAGCCTACAATGAGCAGTTCTTC
>TRBV2|TRBD1|-|TRBJ1-2
CASSEGGRGQGYTF
TGTGCCAGCAGTGAAGGGGGTAGGGGGCAAGGCTACACCTTC
>TRBV5-6|-|-|TRBJ1-5
CASSGTGNQPQHF
TGTGCCAGTAGCGGTACAGGGAATCAGCCCCAGCATTTT